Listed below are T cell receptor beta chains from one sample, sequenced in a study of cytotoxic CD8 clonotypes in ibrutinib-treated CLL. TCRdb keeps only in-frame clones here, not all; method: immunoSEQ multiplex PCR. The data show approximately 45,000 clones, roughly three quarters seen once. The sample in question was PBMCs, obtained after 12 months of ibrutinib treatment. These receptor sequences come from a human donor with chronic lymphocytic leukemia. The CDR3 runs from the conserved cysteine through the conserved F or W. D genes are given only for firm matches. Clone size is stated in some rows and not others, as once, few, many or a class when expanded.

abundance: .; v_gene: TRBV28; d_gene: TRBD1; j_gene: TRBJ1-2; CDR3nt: TGTGCCAGCAGTCCCCTCAGGACAGGAGGAGTTCCCTATGGCTACACCTTC; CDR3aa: CASSPLRTGGVPYGYTF
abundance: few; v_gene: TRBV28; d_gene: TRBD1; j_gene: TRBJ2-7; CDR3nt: TGTGCCAGCAGTAAACCAGACAGGGGGCCATACGAGCAGTACTTC; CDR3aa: CASSKPDRGPYEQYF
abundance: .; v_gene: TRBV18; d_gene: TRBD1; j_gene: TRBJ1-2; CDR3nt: TGTGCCAGCTCAACGGACAGGAACTATGGCTACACCTTC; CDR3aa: CASSTDRNYGYTF
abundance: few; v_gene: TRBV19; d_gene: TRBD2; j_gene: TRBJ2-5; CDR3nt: TGTGCCAGTAGTGGACTAGCGGGAATAGAGACCCAGTACTTC; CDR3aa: CASSGLAGIETQYF
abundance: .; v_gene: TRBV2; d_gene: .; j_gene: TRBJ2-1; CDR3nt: TGTGCCAGCAGTGATATAGCGGGACAGCCTCGAAACGGCAATGAGCAGTTCTTC; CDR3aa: CASSDIAGQPRNGNEQFF
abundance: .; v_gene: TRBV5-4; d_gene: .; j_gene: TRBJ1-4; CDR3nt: TGTGCCAGCAGCTTGGGCCCCAGTGAAAAACTGTTTTTT; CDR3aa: CASSLGPSEKLFF
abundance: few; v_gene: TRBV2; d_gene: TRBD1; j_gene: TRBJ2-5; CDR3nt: TGTGCCAGCAGTGAAGGACAGGGGGGGGTCCAGTACTTC; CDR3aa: CASSEGQGGVQYF
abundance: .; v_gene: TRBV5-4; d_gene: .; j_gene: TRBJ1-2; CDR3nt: TGTGCCAGCAGCTTGAAAGGCAGGCTGAGCCCCGATGTCGACTATGGCTACACCTTC; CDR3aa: CASSLKGRLSPDVDYGYTF
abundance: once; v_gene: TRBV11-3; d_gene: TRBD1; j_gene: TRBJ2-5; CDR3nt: TGTGCCAGCAGCTTAGGTCCAGGGGGAGAGACCCAGTACTTC; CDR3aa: CASSLGPGGETQYF
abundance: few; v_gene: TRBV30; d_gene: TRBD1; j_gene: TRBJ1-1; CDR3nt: TGTGCCTGGATTCGGGACAGGGAAGCTTTCTTT; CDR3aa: CAWIRDREAFF
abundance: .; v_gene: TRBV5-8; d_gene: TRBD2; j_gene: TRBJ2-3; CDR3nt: TGTGCCAGCAGACCGAGAGCGGGAGAAAGCACAGATACGCAGTATTTT; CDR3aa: CASRPRAGESTDTQYF
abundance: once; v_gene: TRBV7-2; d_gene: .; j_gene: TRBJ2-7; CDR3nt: TGTGCCAGCAGCCAAAAGGGGTACGAGCAGTACTTC; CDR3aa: CASSQKGYEQYF
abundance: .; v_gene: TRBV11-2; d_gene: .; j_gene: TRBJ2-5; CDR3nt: TGTGCCAGCAGCGGTAGGGAATCAGGGGCTTGGGAGACCCAGTACTTC; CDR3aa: CASSGRESGAWETQYF
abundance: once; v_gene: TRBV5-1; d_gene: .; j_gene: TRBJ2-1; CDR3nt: TGCGCCAGCGGCGGGGTAGCGGCCACCTACAATGAGCAGTTCTTC; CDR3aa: CASGGVAATYNEQFF
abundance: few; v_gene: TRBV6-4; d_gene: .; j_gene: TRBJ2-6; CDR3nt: TGTGCCAGCAGTGACAGGAACTCTGGGGCCAACGTCCTGACTTTC; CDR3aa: CASSDRNSGANVLTF
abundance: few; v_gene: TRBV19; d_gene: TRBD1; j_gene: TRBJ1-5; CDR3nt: TGTGCCAGTAGTCCAAGGACAGGGAGGCAGCCCCAGCATTTT; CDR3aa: CASSPRTGRQPQHF
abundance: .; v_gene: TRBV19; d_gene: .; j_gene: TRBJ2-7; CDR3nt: TGTGCCAGTAGTACCAGGGCGTCTGGCGAGCAGTACTTC; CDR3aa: CASSTRASGEQYF
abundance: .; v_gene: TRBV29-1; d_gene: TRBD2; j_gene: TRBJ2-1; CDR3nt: TGCAGCGGGACTAGCGGGATGGAGTCCTACAATGAGCAGTTCTTC; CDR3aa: CSGTSGMESYNEQFF
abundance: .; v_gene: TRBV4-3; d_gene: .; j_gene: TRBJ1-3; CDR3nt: TGCGCCAGCAGCCAAGAAGGCGGGCGGGGAAACACCATATATTTT; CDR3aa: CASSQEGGRGNTIYF
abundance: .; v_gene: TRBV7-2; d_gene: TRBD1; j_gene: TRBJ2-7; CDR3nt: TGTGCCAGCAGCTCCGGGACAGGGAGCGAGCAGTACTTC; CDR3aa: CASSSGTGSEQYF
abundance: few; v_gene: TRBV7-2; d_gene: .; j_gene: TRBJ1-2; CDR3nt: TGTGCCAGCAGCTTAGAGTCCTATGGCTACACCTTC; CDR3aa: CASSLESYGYTF
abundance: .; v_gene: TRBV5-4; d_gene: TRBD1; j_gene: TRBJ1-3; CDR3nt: TGTGCCAGCAGCTTGGGGGCGGGACAGGGCTCTGGAAACACCATATATTTT; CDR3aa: CASSLGAGQGSGNTIYF
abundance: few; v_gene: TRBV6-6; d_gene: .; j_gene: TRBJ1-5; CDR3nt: TGTGCCAGCAGCGGGGAGGGGAGCCGGAATCAGCCCCAGCATTTT; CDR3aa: CASSGEGSRNQPQHF
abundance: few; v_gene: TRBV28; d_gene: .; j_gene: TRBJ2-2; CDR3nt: TGTGCCAGCGGTCAGAACACCGGGGAGCTGTTTTTT; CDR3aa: CASGQNTGELFF
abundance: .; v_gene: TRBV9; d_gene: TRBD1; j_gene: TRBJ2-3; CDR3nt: TGTGCCAGCAGCGCGGGACAGGCCAGGACAGATACGCAGTATTTT; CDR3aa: CASSAGQARTDTQYF
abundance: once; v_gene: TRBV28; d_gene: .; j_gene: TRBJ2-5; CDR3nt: TGTGCCAGCAGTTTAGGGAAGACCCAGTACTTC; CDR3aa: CASSLGKTQYF
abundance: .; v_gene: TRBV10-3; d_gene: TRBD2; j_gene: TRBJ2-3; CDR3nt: TGTGCCATCAGTACGCTAGCGGTTAGCACAGATACGCAGTATTTT; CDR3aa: CAISTLAVSTDTQYF
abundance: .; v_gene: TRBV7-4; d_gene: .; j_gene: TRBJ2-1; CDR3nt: TGTGCCAGCAGCTCAATCTCTGACCGCGAGCAGTTCTTC; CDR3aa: CASSSISDREQFF
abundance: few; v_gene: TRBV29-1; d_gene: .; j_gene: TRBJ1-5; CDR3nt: TGCAGCGTTGCCGATGGGATTCTTGGCAATCAGCCCCAGCATTTT; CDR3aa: CSVADGILGNQPQHF
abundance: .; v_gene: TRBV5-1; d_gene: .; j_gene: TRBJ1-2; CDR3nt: TGCGCCAGCAGCCCGAGTGGGGTAGTGAATGGCTACACCTTC; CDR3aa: CASSPSGVVNGYTF
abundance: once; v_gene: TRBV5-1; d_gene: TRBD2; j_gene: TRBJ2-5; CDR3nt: TGCGCCAGCAGCTCGGCTAGCGGGAGTGTGTGGGAGACCCAGTACTTC; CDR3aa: CASSSASGSVWETQYF